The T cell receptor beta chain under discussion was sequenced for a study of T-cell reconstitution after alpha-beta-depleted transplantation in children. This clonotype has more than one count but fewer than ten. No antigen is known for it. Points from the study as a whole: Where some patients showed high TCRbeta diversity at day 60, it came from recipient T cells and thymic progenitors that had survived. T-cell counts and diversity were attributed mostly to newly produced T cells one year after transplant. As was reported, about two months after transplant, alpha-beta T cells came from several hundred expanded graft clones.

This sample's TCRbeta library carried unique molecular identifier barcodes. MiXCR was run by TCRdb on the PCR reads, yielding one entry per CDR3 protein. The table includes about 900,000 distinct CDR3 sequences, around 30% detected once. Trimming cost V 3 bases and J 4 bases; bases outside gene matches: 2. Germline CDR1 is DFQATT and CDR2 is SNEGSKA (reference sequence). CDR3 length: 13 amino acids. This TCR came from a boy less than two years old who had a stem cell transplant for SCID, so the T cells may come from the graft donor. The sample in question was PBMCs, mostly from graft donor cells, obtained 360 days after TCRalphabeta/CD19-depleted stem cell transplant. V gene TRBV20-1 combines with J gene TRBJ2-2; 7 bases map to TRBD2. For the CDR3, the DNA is TGCAGTGCTAGGGTAGCGGGCACCGGGGAGCTGTTTTTT. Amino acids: CSARVAGTGELFF.